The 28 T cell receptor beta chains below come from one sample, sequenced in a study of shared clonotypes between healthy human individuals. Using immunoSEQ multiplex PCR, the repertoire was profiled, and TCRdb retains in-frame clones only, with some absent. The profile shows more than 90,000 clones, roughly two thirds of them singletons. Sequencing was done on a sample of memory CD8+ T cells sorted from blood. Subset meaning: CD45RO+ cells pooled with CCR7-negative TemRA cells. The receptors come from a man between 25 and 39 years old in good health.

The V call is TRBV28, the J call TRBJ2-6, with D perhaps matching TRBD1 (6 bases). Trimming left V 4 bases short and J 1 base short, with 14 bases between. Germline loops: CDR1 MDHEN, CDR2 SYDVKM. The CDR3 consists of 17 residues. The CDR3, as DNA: TGTGCCAGCAGTTCACGGAACAGGGCGTCTGGGGCCAACGTCCTGACTTTC. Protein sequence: CASSSRNRASGANVLTF.

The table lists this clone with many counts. The CDR3 DNA reads as TGTGCCAGCAGTTCCTCGGACTACGAGCAGTACTTC. Protein sequence: CASSSSDYEQYF. This chain connects TRBV28 to TRBJ2-7; D is uncertain. Trimming took off 4 bases at V and 3 bases at J, with 7 bases between the two ends. The CDR3 consists of 12 residues. Germline CDR1 reads MDHEN; CDR2 reads SYDVKM.

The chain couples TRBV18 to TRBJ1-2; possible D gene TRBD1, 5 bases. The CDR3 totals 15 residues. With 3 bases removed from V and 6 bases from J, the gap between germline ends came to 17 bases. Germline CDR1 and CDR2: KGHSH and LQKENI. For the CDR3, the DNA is TGTGCCAGCTCACCCACGGGACCCCCAGCGCATGGCTACACCTTC. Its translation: CASSPTGPPAHGYTF.

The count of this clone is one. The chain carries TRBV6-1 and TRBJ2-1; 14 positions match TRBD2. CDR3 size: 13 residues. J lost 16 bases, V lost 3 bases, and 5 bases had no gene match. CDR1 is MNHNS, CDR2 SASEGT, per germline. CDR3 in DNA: TGTGCCAGCAGTGAGGGACTAGCGGGAGAGGATTTCTTC. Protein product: CASSEGLAGEDFF.

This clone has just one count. The CDR3 nucleotides are TGTGCCAGCAGCTTAGAGGCCACAAGAAACACTGAAGCTTTCTTT. Translating it yields CASSLEATRNTEAFF. The genes are TRBV7-8 and TRBJ1-1; unclear D gene. Trimming pared 1 base from V and 2 bases from J, leaving 11 bases between. The CDR3 runs 15 residues. CDR1 is SGHVS, CDR2 FQNEAQ, per germline.

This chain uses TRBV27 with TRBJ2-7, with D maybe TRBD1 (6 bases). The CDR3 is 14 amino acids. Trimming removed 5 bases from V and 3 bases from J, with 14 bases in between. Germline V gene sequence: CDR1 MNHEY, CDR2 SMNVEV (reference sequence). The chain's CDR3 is CASSPSDRNYEQYF. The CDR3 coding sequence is TGTGCCAGCAGTCCCTCGGACAGAAACTACGAGCAGTACTTC.

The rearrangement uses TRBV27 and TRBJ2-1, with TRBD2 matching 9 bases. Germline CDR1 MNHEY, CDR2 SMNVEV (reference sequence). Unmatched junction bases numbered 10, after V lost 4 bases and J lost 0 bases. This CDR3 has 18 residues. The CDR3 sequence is CASSSRAGGLLSYNEQFF. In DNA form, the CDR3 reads TGTGCCAGCAGTTCTCGGGCGGGAGGGTTACTCTCCTACAATGAGCAGTTCTTC.

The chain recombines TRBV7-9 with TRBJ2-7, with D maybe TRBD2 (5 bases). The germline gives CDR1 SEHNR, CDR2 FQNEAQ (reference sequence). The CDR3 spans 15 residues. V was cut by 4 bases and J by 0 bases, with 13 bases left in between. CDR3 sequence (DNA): TGTGCCAGCAGCTGGGCGGTCGGGGACTCCTACGAGCAGTACTTC. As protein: CASSWAVGDSYEQYF.

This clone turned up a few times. The DNA for the CDR3 is TGCAGCGTTAGCCAAGGACCCTACGAGCAGTACTTC. Its protein is CSVSQGPYEQYF. The J gene is TRBJ2-7, the V gene TRBV29-1, with D hard to call. The germline V gene encodes CDR1 SQVTM and CDR2 ANQGSEA. V shed 5 bases and J shed 2 bases, with 10 bases lying between them. The CDR3 is 12 amino acids.

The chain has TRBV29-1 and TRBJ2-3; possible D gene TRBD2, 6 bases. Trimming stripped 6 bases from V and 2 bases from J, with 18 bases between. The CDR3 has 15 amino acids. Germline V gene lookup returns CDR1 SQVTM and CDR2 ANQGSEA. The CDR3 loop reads CSVDNVGGSTDTQYF. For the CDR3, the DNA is TGCAGCGTCGACAACGTCGGGGGTTCCACAGATACGCAGTATTTT.

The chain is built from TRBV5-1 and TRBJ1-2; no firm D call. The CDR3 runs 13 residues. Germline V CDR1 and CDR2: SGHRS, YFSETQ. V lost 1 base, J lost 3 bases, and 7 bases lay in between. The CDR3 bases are TGCGCCAGCAGCTTGACGCCCTACTATGGCTACACCTTC. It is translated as CASSLTPYYGYTF.

For the CDR3, the DNA is TGCGCCAGCAGCTTGGACGAGGCTTCTGGAAACACCATATATTTT. This sequence encodes CASSLDEASGNTIYF. The chain links TRBV5-1 to TRBJ1-3; D is ambiguous. Germline assignment: CDR1 SGHRS and CDR2 YFSETQ. This CDR3 comprises 15 residues. Trimming took off 0 bases at V and 1 base at J, with 8 bases between the two ends.

The CDR3 DNA reads as TGTGCCAGCAGTTTCGGGGTAGATGGCTACACCTTC. Protein sequence: CASSFGVDGYTF. This chain joins TRBV28 and TRBJ1-2, with unresolved D. CDR1 and CDR2 from the germline V gene are MDHEN and SYDVKM. The CDR3 contains 12 residues. The V end was cut by 3 bases, the J end by 6 bases, with 8 bases between.

For the CDR3, the DNA is TGTGCCAGCAGTTTTAGCGGACAGGGGGTTGGAGAGCAGTTCTTC. It is translated as CASSFSGQGVGEQFF. The rearrangement joins TRBV28 to TRBJ2-1; TRBD1 matches 10 bases. CDR1 is MDHEN, CDR2 SYDVKM, per germline. There are 15 residues in the CDR3. V gave up 3 bases and J gave up 10 bases; unmatched junction bases: 9.

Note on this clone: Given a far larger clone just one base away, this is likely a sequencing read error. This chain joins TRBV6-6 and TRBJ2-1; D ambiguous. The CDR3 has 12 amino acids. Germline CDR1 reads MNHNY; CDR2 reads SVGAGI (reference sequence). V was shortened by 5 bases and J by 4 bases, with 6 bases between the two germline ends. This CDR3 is CASSLKYNEQFF. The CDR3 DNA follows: TGTGCCAGCAGTCTAAAGTACAATGAGCAGTTCTTC.

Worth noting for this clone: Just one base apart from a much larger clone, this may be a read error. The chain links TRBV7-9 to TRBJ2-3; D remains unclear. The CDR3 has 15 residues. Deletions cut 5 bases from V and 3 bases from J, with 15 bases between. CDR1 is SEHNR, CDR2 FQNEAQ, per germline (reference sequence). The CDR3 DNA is TGTGCCAGCAGCCTAGTCGAGTCGAGAACAGATACGCAGTATTTT. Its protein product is CASSLVESRTDTQYF.

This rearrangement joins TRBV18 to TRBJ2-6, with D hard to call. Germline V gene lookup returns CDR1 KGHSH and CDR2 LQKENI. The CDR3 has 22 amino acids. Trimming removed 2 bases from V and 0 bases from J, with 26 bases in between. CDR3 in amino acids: CASSPSLVDRGSRISGANVLTF. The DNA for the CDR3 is TGTGCCAGCTCACCAAGTCTTGTCGACCGAGGCAGTCGAATCTCTGGGGCCAACGTCCTGACTTTC. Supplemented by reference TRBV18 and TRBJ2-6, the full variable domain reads NAGVMQNPRHLVRRRGQEARLRCSPMKGHSHVYWYRQLPEEGLKFMVYLQKENIIDESGMPKERFSAEFPKEGPSILRIQQVVRGDSAAYFCASSPSLVDRGSRISGANVLTFGAGSRLTVL.

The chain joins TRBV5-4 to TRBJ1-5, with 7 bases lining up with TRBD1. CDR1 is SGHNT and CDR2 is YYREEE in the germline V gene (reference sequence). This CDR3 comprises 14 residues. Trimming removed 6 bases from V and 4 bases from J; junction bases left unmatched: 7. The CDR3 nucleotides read TGTGCCAGCACCCGACAGGGTTCGAATCAGCCCCAGCATTTT. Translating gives CASTRQGSNQPQHF.

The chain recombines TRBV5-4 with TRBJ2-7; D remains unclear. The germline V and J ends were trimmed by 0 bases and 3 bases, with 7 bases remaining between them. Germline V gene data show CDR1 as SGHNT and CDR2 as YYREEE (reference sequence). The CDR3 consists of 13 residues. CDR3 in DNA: TGTGCCAGCAGCTTGGTCGGATACTACGAGCAGTACTTC. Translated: CASSLVGYYEQYF.

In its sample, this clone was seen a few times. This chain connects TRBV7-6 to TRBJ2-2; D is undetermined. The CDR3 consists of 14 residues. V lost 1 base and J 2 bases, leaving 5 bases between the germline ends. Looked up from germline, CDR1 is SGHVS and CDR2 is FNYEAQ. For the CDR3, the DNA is TGTGCCAGCAGCTTAGTCACCAACACCGGGGAGCTGTTTTTT. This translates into CASSLVTNTGELFF.

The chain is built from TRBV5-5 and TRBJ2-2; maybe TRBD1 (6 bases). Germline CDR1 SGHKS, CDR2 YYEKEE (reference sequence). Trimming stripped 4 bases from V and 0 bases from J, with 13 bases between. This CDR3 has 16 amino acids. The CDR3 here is CASSLDSISNTGELFF. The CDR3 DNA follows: TGTGCCAGCAGCCTGGACAGTATTTCGAACACCGGGGAGCTGTTTTTT.

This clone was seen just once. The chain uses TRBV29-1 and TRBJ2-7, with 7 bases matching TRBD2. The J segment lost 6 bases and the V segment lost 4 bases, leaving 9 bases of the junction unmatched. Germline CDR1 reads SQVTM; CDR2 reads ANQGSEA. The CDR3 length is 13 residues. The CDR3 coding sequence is TGCAGCGTTGGCGGGAGCGCACCGGTCGAGCAGTACTTC. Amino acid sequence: CSVGGSAPVEQYF.

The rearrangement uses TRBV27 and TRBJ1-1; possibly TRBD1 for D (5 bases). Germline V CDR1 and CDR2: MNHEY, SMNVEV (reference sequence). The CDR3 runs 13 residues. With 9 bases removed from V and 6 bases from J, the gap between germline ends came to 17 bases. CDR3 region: CASGDGTGPEAFF. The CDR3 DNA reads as TGTGCCAGTGGGGACGGCACGGGGCCTGAAGCTTTCTTT.

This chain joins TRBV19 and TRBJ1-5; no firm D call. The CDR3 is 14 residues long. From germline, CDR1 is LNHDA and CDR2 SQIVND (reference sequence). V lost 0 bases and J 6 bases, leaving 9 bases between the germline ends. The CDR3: CASSIEHRPQPQHF. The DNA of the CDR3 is TGTGCCAGTAGTATAGAGCACAGACCTCAGCCCCAGCATTTT.

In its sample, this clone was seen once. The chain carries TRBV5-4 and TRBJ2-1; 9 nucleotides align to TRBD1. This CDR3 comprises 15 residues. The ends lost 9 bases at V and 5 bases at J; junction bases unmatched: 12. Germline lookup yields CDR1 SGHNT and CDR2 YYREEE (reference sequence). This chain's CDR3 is CATGTGQGTHNEQFF. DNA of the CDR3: TGTGCCACCGGAACGGGACAGGGCACCCACAATGAGCAGTTCTTC.

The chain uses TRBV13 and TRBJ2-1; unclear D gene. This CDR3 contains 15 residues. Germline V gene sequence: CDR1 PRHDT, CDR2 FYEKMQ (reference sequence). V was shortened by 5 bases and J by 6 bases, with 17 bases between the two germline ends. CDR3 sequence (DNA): TGTGCCAGCAGCCCTATCGATCGGGCAAGCAATGAGCAGTTCTTC. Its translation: CASSPIDRASNEQFF.

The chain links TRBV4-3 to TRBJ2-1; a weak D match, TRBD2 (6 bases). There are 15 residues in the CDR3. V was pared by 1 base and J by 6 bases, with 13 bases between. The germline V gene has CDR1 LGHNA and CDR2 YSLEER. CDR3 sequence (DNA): TGCGCCAGCAGCCAAGGATCGGGACTTTCCAATGAGCAGTTCTTC. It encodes CASSQGSGLSNEQFF.

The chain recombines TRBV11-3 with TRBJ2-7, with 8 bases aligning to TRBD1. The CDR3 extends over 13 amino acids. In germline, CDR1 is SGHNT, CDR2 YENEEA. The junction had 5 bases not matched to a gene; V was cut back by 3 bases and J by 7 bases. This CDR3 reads CASSFTGGWEQYF. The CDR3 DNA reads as TGTGCCAGCAGCTTCACAGGGGGTTGGGAGCAGTACTTC.